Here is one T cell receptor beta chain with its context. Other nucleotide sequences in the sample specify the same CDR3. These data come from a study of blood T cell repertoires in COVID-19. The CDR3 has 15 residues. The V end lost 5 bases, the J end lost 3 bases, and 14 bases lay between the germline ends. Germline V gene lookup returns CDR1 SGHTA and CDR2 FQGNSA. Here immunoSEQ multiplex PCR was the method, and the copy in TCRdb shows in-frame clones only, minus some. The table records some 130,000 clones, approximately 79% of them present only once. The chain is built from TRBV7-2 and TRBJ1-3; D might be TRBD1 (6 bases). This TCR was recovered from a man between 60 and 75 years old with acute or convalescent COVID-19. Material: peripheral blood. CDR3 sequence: CASSPVGGLGNTIYF. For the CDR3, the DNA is TGTGCCAGCAGCCCCGTGGGGGGGCTTGGAAACACCATATATTTT.